This T cell receptor (beta chain) was documented in a study of vaccination and CD4 T cells after COVID-19. Treatment specified: roughly ten-day PBMC culture with coronavirus spike peptide pools or control peptides (ViraFEST assay). Sequencing of DNA taken from cultured CD4+ T cells relied on the Oncomine TCR Beta short-read assay. TCRdb reanalysed the PCR reads using MiXCR and keeps one entry per CDR3 protein. Altogether 15,000 to 17,000 distinct CDR3 sequences are present, about three quarters being singletons, with the ten largest covering approximately 4.6%. Comments on this clonotype: Its specificity is not known.

This clonotype originated in a human donor who had recovered from COVID-19. Sequenced input: CD4+ T cells from blood, cultured in vitro.

CDR3 in amino acids: CASRDTGARYEQYF. CDR3 nucleotides: TGTGCCAGTAGGGACACAGGGGCTCGCTACGAGCAGTACTTC. The chain uses TRBV6-2 or TRBV6-3 and TRBJ2-7; 7 positions match TRBD1. CDR3 length: 14 amino acids. Unmatched junction bases numbered 11, after V lost 9 bases and J lost 3 bases. Germline loops: CDR1 MNHEY, CDR2 SVGEGT.